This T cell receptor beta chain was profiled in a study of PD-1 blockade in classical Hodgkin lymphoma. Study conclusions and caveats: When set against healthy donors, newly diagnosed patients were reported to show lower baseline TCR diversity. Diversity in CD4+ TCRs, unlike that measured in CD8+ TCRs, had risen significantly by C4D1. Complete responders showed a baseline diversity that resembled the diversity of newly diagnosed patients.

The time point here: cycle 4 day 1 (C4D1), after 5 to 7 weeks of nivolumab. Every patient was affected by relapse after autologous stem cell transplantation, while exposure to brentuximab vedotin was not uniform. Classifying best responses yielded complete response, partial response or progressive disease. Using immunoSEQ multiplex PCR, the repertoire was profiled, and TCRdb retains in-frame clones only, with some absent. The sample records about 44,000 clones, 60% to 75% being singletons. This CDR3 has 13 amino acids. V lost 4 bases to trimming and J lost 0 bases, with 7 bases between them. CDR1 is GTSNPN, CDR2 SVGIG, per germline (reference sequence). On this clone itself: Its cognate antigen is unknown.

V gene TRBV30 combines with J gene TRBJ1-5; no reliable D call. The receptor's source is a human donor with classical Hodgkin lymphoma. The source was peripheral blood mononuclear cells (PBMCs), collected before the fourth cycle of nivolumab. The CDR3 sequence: CAWNRDSNQPQHF. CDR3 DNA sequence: TGTGCCTGGAATCGGGATAGCAATCAGCCCCAGCATTTT.